This TCR beta chain was identified in a study of a mutant IDH1 vaccine in newly diagnosed glioma. Turning to the study itself: The sex distribution of treated patients was about 60% male and 37.5% female, with a mean age of roughly 40 years. Participants attended visit V12, the safety follow-up, at week 35, and then attended visit V13 at week 47. Study-level points and caveats: The vaccine induced immune responses, and these occurred in around 93% of patients.

In regard to this clone: Its specificity is unknown.

Sequenced by immunoSEQ multiplex PCR; TCRdb stores in-frame clones only, minus some. The sample holds 45,000 to 50,000 clones, 88% seen once. Time point: week 35, safety follow-up. The vaccine gave 300 ug of a 20-mer mutant IDH1 peptide subcutaneously per dose. There were eight vaccinations for patients, given in weeks 1, 3, 5, 7, 11, 15, 19 and 23. The V and J ends lost 2 bases and 2 bases respectively, with 12 bases between them. CDR1 SGDLS and CDR2 YYNGEE come from the germline V gene. This CDR3 spans 15 amino acids. The receptor's source is a woman aged 40 to 55 with glioma. V gene TRBV9 combines with J gene TRBJ2-3, with no clear D. The sequencing used PBMCs, collected from a glioma patient whose treatment included an IDH1 peptide vaccine. The CDR3 DNA reads TGTGCCAGCAGCGTCCGCGTCGACCACACAGATACGCAGTATTTT. Translating gives CASSVRVDHTDTQYF.